This T cell receptor beta chain was captured in a study of cytomegalovirus exposure and HLA in healthy donors. Turning to this clone: The antigen is not known.

The study's findings and limits: Apparent HLA restriction characterized most CMV-associated TCR beta chains in a later analysis.

PCR employed 60 Vbeta and 13 Jbeta primers. The table came from immunoSEQ multiplex PCR; TCRdb's copy has only in-frame clones and leaves some out. Of about 190,000 clones in the sample, 60% to 85% were seen once. CDR3 length: 14 amino acids. The germline V gene has CDR1 SGHTA and CDR2 FQGTGA. Trimming took off 1 base at V and 6 bases at J, with 9 bases between the two ends. The chain is built from TRBV7-3 and TRBJ2-2; unclear D gene. Sequenced sample: PBMCs. This sequence was found in a woman aged 18-30 years in good health and CMV-seronegative. The CDR3 region is CASSLSSVPGELFF. CDR3 in DNA: TGTGCCAGCAGCTTAAGCAGTGTCCCCGGGGAGCTGTTTTTT.